The rows below give T cell receptor beta chains drawn from one sample of a study of T cells in Graves' hyperthyroidism and ophthalmopathy. TCRdb reprocessed the multiplex PCR reads with MiXCR, giving one entry per CDR3 protein. This repertoire shows 690,000 or so distinct CDR3 sequences, around 20% found once; its top ten account for approximately 15%. Material for sequencing was blood. Source of these receptors: a woman aged 50 to 65 with Graves' hyperthyroidism that later progressed to Graves' ophthalmopathy. Both conserved end residues are part of each CDR3. The order of the fields is D gene, J gene, V gene, clone size, CDR3 DNA, CDR3 protein. D genes are given only for firm matches. Size is stated for part of the rows, as once, few or many counts, or as a class when the clone is expanded.

>NA|TRBJ2-2|TRBV6-1|NA
TGTGCCAGCAGTGCCAGACGGGCGAACACCAGGGAGCTGTTTTTT
CASSARRANTRELFF
>NA|TRBJ1-1|TRBV6-1|NA
TGTGCCATCGGGCGCACTGAAGCTTTCTTT
CAIGRTEAFF
>NA|TRBJ2-7|TRBV6-2/TRBV6-3|few
TGTGCCAGCAATTATAATTCGAGGAGCTCCTACGAGCAGTACTTC
CASNYNSRSSYEQYF
>NA|TRBJ1-1|TRBV29-1|many
TGCAGCGTTGAATTGCAGGGTTACACTGAAGCTTTCTTT
CSVELQGYTEAFF
>TRBD1|TRBJ1-2|TRBV29-1|NA
TGCAGCGTGGAGGGACAGGGTGCCAAAGGCTACACCTTC
CSVEGQGAKGYTF
>NA|TRBJ1-1|TRBV27|many
TGTGCCAGCAGTTTTCTTGGGGGAGAGGCCACTGAAGCTTTCTTT
CASSFLGGEATEAFF
>NA|TRBJ1-4|TRBV20-1|NA
TGCAGTGCTAGGGCCATCGGTGGGATAAATGAAAAACTGTTTTTT
CSARAIGGINEKLFF
>NA|TRBJ1-1|TRBV27|few
TGTGCCAGCAGATCTTGGAACACTGAAGCTCTCTTT
CASRSWNTEALF
>NA|TRBJ1-1|TRBV7-9|NA
TGTGCCAGCAGCTTGACGATGGATACTGAAGCTTTCTTT
CASSLTMDTEAFF
>NA|TRBJ1-1|TRBV7-8|few
TGTGCCAGCAGCTTAGGGCGAAGAGATGAAGCTTTCTTT
CASSLGRRDEAFF
>NA|TRBJ2-3|TRBV2|many
TGTGCCAGCAACGGAAAGTTCACAGATACGCAGTATTTT
CASNGKFTDTQYF
>NA|TRBJ2-7|TRBV3-1|NA
TGTGCCAGCAGCCAGGGGCGGGCCGGCGCCTACGAGCAGTACTTC
CASSQGRAGAYEQYF
>NA|TRBJ1-1|TRBV12-3/TRBV12-4|many
TGTGCCAGCAGTTTGGTAGACTACACTGAAGCTTTCTTT
CASSLVDYTEAFF
>TRBD1|TRBJ2-1|TRBV6-2/TRBV6-3|NA
TGTGCCGGCACCCGGACAGGGGAGGGGTTCTTC
CAGTRTGEGFF
>TRBD1|TRBJ2-1|TRBV11-3|few
TGTGCCAGCAGCTTGGCCGGGACAGGTTCCTACAATGAGCAGTTCTTC
CASSLAGTGSYNEQFF
>NA|TRBJ1-2|TRBV29-1|NA
TGCAGCGTTGAATACCGCAGAGACTATGGCTACACCTTC
CSVEYRRDYGYTF
>NA|TRBJ2-7|TRBV18|many
TGTGCCAGCTCACCACGATCGTCCTACGAGCAGTACTTC
CASSPRSSYEQYF
>TRBD1|TRBJ1-3|TRBV4-1|NA
TGCGCCAGCAGCCAAGCAGACACAGGGGGTGGAGGAAACACCATATATTTT
CASSQADTGGGGNTIYF
>NA|TRBJ1-1|TRBV4-1|NA
TGCGCCAGCAGCCCTCAGGGAAGGCAAAACACTGAAGCTTTCTTT
CASSPQGRQNTEAFF
>NA|TRBJ2-5|TRBV5-4|few
TGTGCCAGCAGCCCCCGGGGCGGGGCAGAAGAGACCCAGTACTTC
CASSPRGGAEETQYF
>NA|TRBJ1-2|TRBV6-1|NA
TGTGCCAGCAGACGCGACCCTAGCTATGGCTACACCTTC
CASRRDPSYGYTF
>NA|TRBJ2-7|TRBV20-1|NA
TGCAGTGCGTCCTCGGGGTTCTCCCGAGGGGAGCAGTACTTC
CSASSGFSRGEQYF
>NA|TRBJ2-2|TRBV15|many
TGTGCCACCAGCAGAGATACCACCGGGGAGCTGTTTTTT
CATSRDTTGELFF
>NA|TRBJ1-5|TRBV3-1|many
TGTGCCAGCAGCCAAGATCCGGGACGGGGACAGCCCCAGCATTTT
CASSQDPGRGQPQHF
>NA|TRBJ1-2|TRBV29-1|NA
TGCAGCGCCTTGGACAGAGACGCTAACTATGGCTACACCTTC
CSALDRDANYGYTF
>TRBD1|TRBJ2-6|TRBV2|NA
TGTGCCACCACCCTCACAGGGGGGTCTGGGGCCAACGTCCTGACTTTC
CATTLTGGSGANVLTF
>TRBD2|TRBJ2-3|TRBV2|many
TGTGCCAGCACTGGGGAGGGTGTTACGCAGTATTTT
CASTGEGVTQYF
>TRBD1|TRBJ1-4|TRBV5-1|few
TGCGCCAGCAGCTTGGATGGGACAGGATATGCAACTAATGAAAAACTGTTTTTT
CASSLDGTGYATNEKLFF
>NA|TRBJ1-1|TRBV6-1|NA
TGTGCCAGCAGCGTCGGATTTAACACTGAAGCTTTCTTT
CASSVGFNTEAFF
>NA|TRBJ2-1|TRBV6-2/TRBV6-3|NA
TGTGCCAGCAGTTACTGGGGGAAGGGCTACAATGAGCAGTTCTTC
CASSYWGKGYNEQFF
>TRBD1|TRBJ1-1|TRBV3-1|many
TGTGCCAGCAGCCCCCGGGACAGGGGTACGACTGAAGCTTTCTTT
CASSPRDRGTTEAFF
>NA|TRBJ2-3|TRBV5-1|many
TGCGCCAGCAGTGGGGGGCATAGCACAGATACGCAGTATTTT
CASSGGHSTDTQYF
>TRBD1|TRBJ2-1|TRBV6-1|many
TGTGCCAGCAGAGGGACAGGAAAGAGCTCCTACAATGAGCAGTTCTTC
CASRGTGKSSYNEQFF
>TRBD1|TRBJ1-3|TRBV4-1|NA
TGCGCCAGCAGCCCGGGACAGGGTGGCCAAGGGTACACCATATATTTT
CASSPGQGGQGYTIYF
>NA|TRBJ2-2|TRBV9|NA
TGTGCCAGCAGCTCAATCCCGGGTAGTGAAACCGGGGAGCTGTTTTTT
CASSSIPGSETGELFF
>NA|TRBJ1-5|TRBV19|NA
TGTGCCAGTAGTATCCGAGGCACAGGGTTGGGCAATCAGCCCCAGCATTTT
CASSIRGTGLGNQPQHF
>NA|TRBJ1-5|TRBV15|few
TGTGCCACCAGCCTGGCGGGGAATCAGCCCCAGCATTTT
CATSLAGNQPQHF
>TRBD1|TRBJ1-2|TRBV27|few
TGTGCCAGCAGTTTTAACAGGGGCACGGATGGCTACACCTTC
CASSFNRGTDGYTF
>NA|TRBJ1-2|TRBV20-1|NA
TGCAGTCTAACCCCCGGGACCGCCGGGGGAGGCTACACCTTC
CSLTPGTAGGGYTF
>NA|TRBJ2-6|TRBV9|NA
TGTGCCAGCAGCGTTAAGGGAAACGGCTCTGGGGCCAACGTCCTGACTTTC
CASSVKGNGSGANVLTF
>TRBD1|TRBJ1-2|TRBV6-2/TRBV6-3|NA
TGTGCCAGCAGTTACACCCACCCCGGGACAGGGACATCCTATGGCTACACCTTC
CASSYTHPGTGTSYGYTF